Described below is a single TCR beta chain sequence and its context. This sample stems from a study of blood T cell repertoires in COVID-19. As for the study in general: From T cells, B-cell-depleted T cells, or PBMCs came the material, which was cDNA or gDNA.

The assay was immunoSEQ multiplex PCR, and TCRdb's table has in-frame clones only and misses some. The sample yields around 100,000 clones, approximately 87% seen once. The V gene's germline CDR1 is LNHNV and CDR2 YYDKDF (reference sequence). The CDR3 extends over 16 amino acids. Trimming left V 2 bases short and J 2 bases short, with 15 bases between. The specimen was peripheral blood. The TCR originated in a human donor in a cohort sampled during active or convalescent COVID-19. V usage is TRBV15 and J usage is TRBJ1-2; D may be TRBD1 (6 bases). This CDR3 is CATSRTRQDRNYGYTF. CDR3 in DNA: TGTGCCACCAGCAGAACAAGACAGGATAGGAACTATGGCTACACCTTC.